This T cell receptor (beta chain) was recorded in a study of blood T cell repertoires in COVID-19 (dated by TCRdb to about 2020). Broadly, across the study: The collaborator samples originated in the United States, Italy and Spain and spanned the acute and convalescent phases of COVID-19. The material from the prospective study consisted of cDNA or gDNA derived from T cells, B-cell-depleted T cells, or PBMCs. Subjects who had been exposed to COVID-19, were actively infected with it, or had recovered from it provided the deeply sampled blood TCRbeta repertoires that made up the dataset. The repertoires were released in a freely available public database intended as a resource for research on the immune response to SARS-CoV-2. The samples were drawn from two sources: the first 160 participants of the ongoing ImmuneRACE study, and approximately 1,300 subjects contributed by 6 global collaborators. Nearly every sample came with metadata listing a de-identified subject ID, COVID-19 status, age in years and sex. HLA class I and class II types, where available, came from metadata supplied by the sample provider rather than from assay-based typing. Overall results and qualifications from the work: How much clinical and demographic metadata was included differed by source and by participant, and the metadata was provided uncurated.

Of note for this clone: Its recognized antigen is unknown. No qualities accompany the bases; no much larger clone lies one base away.

V loses 4 bases of germline sequence and J loses 4 bases, and the interval between the two ends is 14 bases. Per the germline V gene (reference sequence), LNHDA is the CDR1 and SQIVND is the CDR2. The CDR3, from cysteine to phenylalanine, totals 14 residues. The read is trimmed to its CDR3 DNA, 42 bases read in frame from base 1. Each collaborating institution followed its own protocols to collect whole blood in K2EDTA tubes. Collaborator samples were shipped for TCRbeta analysis as frozen whole blood, isolated PBMCs, or DNA extracted from either sample type. TCRbeta CDR3 regions were amplified from genomic DNA by means of the immunoSEQ Assay, a bias-controlled multiplex PCR. The study's own analysis went as follows. Within the assay, amplification of reference gene primers was used to estimate how many nucleated cells each sample contained. Sequence reads were collapsed and filtered to measure the absolute abundance of every unique TCRbeta CDR3 rearrangement. For each sample, productive Simpson clonality was calculated by taking the square root of Simpson's diversity index across productive rearrangements. TCRdb took over this immuneACCESS table, retaining in-frame rearrangements with V and J assigned. Such tables are incomplete; in checked studies, under half of the missing clones stem from an unresolved V gene, and the remainder is unexplained. V and J calls and clone size are copied from that table; D and trimming were computed from the DNA. This sample comprises some 190,000 clones, around 85% of them detected only once. 8.2% of the sample comes from the top ten.

The clonotype originates from a woman aged 60-75 years with acute or convalescent COVID-19. The rearrangement combines TRBV19 with TRBJ2-7; no D gene is confidently identified. Material: peripheral blood. The DNA reads as follows: TGTGCCAGTAGTACCATTATGAAGAGGTACGAGCAGTACTTC. This translates into CASSTIMKRYEQYF.